These T cell receptor beta chains were read from a single sample in a study of blood T cell repertoires in COVID-19. Measured with immunoSEQ multiplex PCR; TCRdb has only the in-frame clones, and not every one. The sample lists about 21,000 clones, roughly 91% seen once, with 15% to 20% in the top ten. Sample: peripheral blood. Receptors originate from a man in his sixties or seventies with active COVID-19. Each CDR3 is given with its conserved first and last residue. Each record gives: CDR3 protein, CDR3 DNA, CDR3 length, D gene, J gene, clone size, V gene. D genes are given only for firm matches. Size values are once, few and many counts, or a class for expanded clones, and some rows have none.

CASSSKRTSYEQFF,TGTGCCAGTAGTTCTAAACGGACTAGTTATGAGCAGTTCTTC,14,TRBD2,TRBJ2-1,.,TRBV19
CASSVAVQDSTGELFF,TGTGCCAGCAGCGTAGCTGTACAGGACAGCACCGGGGAGCTGTTTTTT,16,.,TRBJ2-2,.,TRBV9
CASSEGGYEQYF,TGTGCCAGCAGTGAAGGAGGCTACGAGCAGTACTTC,12,.,TRBJ2-7,.,TRBV2
CASSRSTGTQYEEQYF,TGTGCCAGCAGCCGCTCGACCGGGACACAGTACGAGGAGCAGTACTTC,16,.,TRBJ2-7,.,TRBV5-5
CASSLLPEPYNQPQHF,TGTGCCAGCAGCTTGCTTCCAGAACCTTATAATCAGCCCCAGCATTTT,16,.,TRBJ1-5,.,TRBV5-5
CASSRVSTNEKLFF,TGTGCCAGCAGCCGTGTGTCGACTAATGAAAAACTGTTTTTT,14,.,TRBJ1-4,.,TRBV7-2
CASSQGGTEAFF,TGTGCCAGCTCACAGGGGGGGACTGAAGCTTTCTTT,12,.,TRBJ1-1,.,TRBV18
CAISESGKGAGNEQFF,TGTGCCATCAGTGAGTCGGGAAAGGGGGCTGGCAATGAGCAGTTCTTC,16,TRBD1,TRBJ2-1,.,TRBV10-3
CATSRDYSGPFLSSYEQYF,TGTGCCACCAGCAGAGATTATAGCGGGCCCTTCCTAAGCTCCTACGAGCAGTACTTC,19,TRBD2,TRBJ2-7,.,TRBV15
CASSPGGLGEQYF,TGTGCCAGCAGCCCGGGGGGGCTGGGGGAGCAGTACTTC,13,TRBD2,TRBJ2-7,once,TRBV13